The 20 T cell receptor beta chains in this list originate from one sample, sequenced in a study of OX40 agonist ivuxolimab in advanced cancers. Sequenced by immunoSEQ multiplex PCR; TCRdb stores in-frame clones only, minus some. This repertoire shows about 48,000 clones, more than 85% found once; its top ten account for roughly 31%. This specimen consisted of CD4+ or CD8+ T cells sorted from blood, obtained in a trial of the OX40 agonist ivuxolimab. The receptors were sampled from an adult with an advanced solid tumor such as melanoma, head and neck, liver or kidney cancer.

The J gene is TRBJ2-7, the V gene TRBV27; a possible D gene is TRBD2 (5 bases). Germline loops: CDR1 MNHEY, CDR2 SMNVEV (reference sequence). Trimming shortened V by 3 bases and J by 6 bases, and 9 bases separated the two germline ends. The CDR3 has 12 amino acids. Written as DNA, the CDR3 is TGTGCCAGCAGTTTTTCGGCGGGCGAGCAGTACTTC. Its translation: CASSFSAGEQYF.

Only one count was recorded for this clone. The CDR3 protein is CASSLTSGGALSGELFF. The CDR3 coding sequence is TGTGCCAGCAGTCTGACTAGCGGGGGGGCCTTATCCGGGGAGCTGTTTTTT. The chain has TRBV27 and TRBJ2-2; TRBD2 agrees at 14 bases. Germline CDR1 reads MNHEY; CDR2 reads SMNVEV (reference sequence). CDR3 size: 17 residues. The V segment lost 5 bases and the J segment 6 bases; nucleotides outside the gene matches: 8.

This rearrangement joins TRBV19 to TRBJ1-5, with 9 bases aligning to TRBD1. Germline V gene lookup returns CDR1 LNHDA and CDR2 SQIVND (reference sequence). V gave up 6 bases and J gave up 6 bases; unmatched junction bases: 12. The CDR3 length is 16 residues. The CDR3 DNA reads TGTGCCAGTAGCCCCATGGACAGGGGTGTGGGTCAGCCCCAGCATTTT. It yields the protein CASSPMDRGVGQPQHF.

V usage is TRBV5-6 and J usage is TRBJ2-5; 8 nucleotides match TRBD1. Trimming took 3 bases from V and 0 from J; bases not matched to a gene: 4. The CDR3 has 15 amino acids. Looked up from germline, CDR1 is SGHDT and CDR2 is YYEEEE. CDR3 sequence reads: CASSSSGGYQETQYF. Written as DNA, the CDR3 is TGTGCCAGCAGCTCCTCAGGGGGCTACCAAGAGACCCAGTACTTC.

The V call is TRBV27, the J call TRBJ1-3; 9 nucleotides agree with TRBD1. V lost 5 bases, J lost 0 bases, and 2 bases stayed unmatched. The CDR3 consists of 15 residues. Germline V CDR1 and CDR2: MNHEY, SMNVEV (reference sequence). DNA for the CDR3: TGTGCCAGCAGTATGGACAGGGGCTCTGGAAACACCATATATTTT. It encodes CASSMDRGSGNTIYF.

CDR3 loop: CASLPTRGQTANYGYTF. CDR3 bases: TGTGCCAGCTTACCCACACGAGGGCAGACGGCTAACTATGGCTACACCTTC. The V call is TRBV11-2, the J call TRBJ1-2, with D unclear. Trimming removed 8 bases at V and 0 bases at J, with 22 bases between. Germline assignment: CDR1 SGHAT and CDR2 FQNNGV. CDR3 size: 17 residues.

The chain carries TRBV7-9 and TRBJ2-5, with no clear D. V lost 0 bases and J 7 bases, leaving 15 bases between the germline ends. CDR1 and CDR2 (germline): SEHNR, FQNEAQ (reference sequence). This CDR3 is 15 amino acids long. The CDR3 DNA follows: TGTGCCAGCAGCTTAGCGCGTGGCAAGGCAACGACCCAGTACTTC. This encodes CASSLARGKATTQYF.

Only a few counts were recorded for this clone. V is TRBV7-3 and J is TRBJ2-1; the match to TRBD2 covers 8 bases. CDR1 SGHTA and CDR2 FQGTGA come from the germline V gene. Unmatched junction bases numbered 10, after V lost 2 bases and J lost 7 bases. CDR3 length equals 16 residues. DNA of the CDR3: TGTGCCAGCAGCTTAGTGGGTAGCGGGATATGGAATGAGCAGTTCTTC. This encodes CASSLVGSGIWNEQFF.

V and J are TRBV28 and TRBJ2-1, with D unclear. This CDR3 spans 15 amino acids. The V end was cut by 5 bases, the J end by 0 bases, with 11 bases between. The germline V gene has CDR1 MDHEN and CDR2 SYDVKM. DNA of the CDR3: TGTGCCAGCAGTCCCATGGGGATCTCCTACAATGAGCAGTTCTTC. Translated, it gives CASSPMGISYNEQFF.

This chain links TRBV11-2 with TRBJ1-1; D is undetermined. V dropped 3 bases and J dropped 3 bases, with 11 bases sitting between them. This CDR3 is 14 amino acids long. Germline V gene sequence: CDR1 SGHAT, CDR2 FQNNGV. CDR3 amino acids: CASSFGREYTEAFF. In DNA, the CDR3 is TGTGCCAGCAGCTTCGGTAGGGAATACACTGAAGCTTTCTTT.

V is TRBV7-2 and J is TRBJ2-3, with a weak D call TRBD2 (6 bases). Germline lookup yields CDR1 SGHTA and CDR2 FQGNSA. Trimming stripped 1 base from V and 6 bases from J, with 8 bases between. The CDR3 runs to 13 residues. CDR3 nucleotide sequence: TGTGCCAGCAGCTTAGGAGCGGGCGATACGCAGTATTTT. This translates into CASSLGAGDTQYF. Together with reference TRBV7-2 and TRBJ2-3, the CDR3 gives the full variable domain: GAGVSQSPSNKVTEKGKDVELRCDPISGHTALYWYRQSLGQGLEFLIYFQGNSAPDKSGLPSDRFSAERTGGSVSTLTIQRTQQEDSAVYLCASSLGAGDTQYFGPGTRLTVL.

V gene TRBV27 combines with J gene TRBJ2-1, with a weak D call TRBD2 (5 bases). V was trimmed by 6 bases and J by 7 bases, leaving 25 bases between them. CDR1 is MNHEY and CDR2 is SMNVEV in the germline V gene (reference sequence). This CDR3 has 17 amino acids. The CDR3 DNA reads as TGTGCCAGCAGCGAGGAAATCCCTGTCGTCCTAGCAAATGAGCAGTTCTTC. Its translation is CASSEEIPVVLANEQFF.

The chain recombines TRBV19 with TRBJ2-1, with 8 positions matching TRBD2. With V trimmed by 4 bases and J by 6 bases, 8 bases remained unmatched. From germline, CDR1 is LNHDA and CDR2 SQIVND (reference sequence). The CDR3 runs 15 residues. The CDR3 loop is CASSKVSGGINEQFF. CDR3 nucleotide sequence: TGTGCCAGTAGTAAGGTTTCGGGGGGGATCAATGAGCAGTTCTTC.

The chain couples TRBV11-3 to TRBJ2-7; 10 bases are a match to TRBD1. The V and J ends lost 5 bases and 5 bases, in that order; junction bases with no gene match: 3. This CDR3 spans 13 amino acids. Germline CDR1 reads SGHNT; CDR2 reads YENEEA. The CDR3 region has the DNA TGTGCCAGCAGCCCCGGGACAGGGGACGAGCAGTACTTC. Translating gives CASSPGTGDEQYF. Looking up the rest from reference TRBV11-3 and TRBJ2-7 gives the full variable domain: EAGVVQSPRYKIIEKKQPVAFWCNPISGHNTLYWYLQNLGQGPELLIRYENEEAVDDSQLPKDRFSAERLKGVDSTLKIQPAELGDSAVYLCASSPGTGDEQYFGPGTRLTVT.

This chain uses TRBV29-1 with TRBJ2-7, with D maybe TRBD2 (6 bases). CDR3 length: 12 residues. V was trimmed by 6 bases and J by 9 bases, leaving 18 bases between them. The germline V gene encodes CDR1 SQVTM and CDR2 ANQGSEA. The CDR3 nucleotides read TGCAGCGTGGCTGACCGGGACTCTTCGCAGTACTTC. Its translation: CSVADRDSSQYF.

This chain connects TRBV6-1 to TRBJ1-1; D possibly corresponds to TRBD1 (5 bases). The germline gives CDR1 MNHNS, CDR2 SASEGT. This CDR3 region has 14 residues. V shed 0 bases and J shed 6 bases, with 11 bases lying between them. The CDR3 DNA follows: TGTGCCAGCAGTGAAGCGTGGGGCCACTCTGAAGCTTTCTTT. Amino acid sequence: CASSEAWGHSEAFF.

The V and J genes are TRBV5-6 and TRBJ2-3; the match to TRBD1 covers 11 bases. The V segment lost 4 bases and the J segment 14 bases; nucleotides outside the gene matches: 6. The CDR3 is made up of 12 amino acids. Looked up from germline, CDR1 is SGHDT and CDR2 is YYEEEE. The CDR3 loop is CASSAAGTGGYF. The CDR3 DNA is TGTGCCAGCAGCGCGGCGGGGACAGGGGGGTATTTT.

The V gene is TRBV4-1, the J gene TRBJ1-5; 7 nucleotides match TRBD1. This CDR3 contains 15 residues. V shed 3 bases, J shed 3 bases, and the junction held 5 bases outside the gene matches. The germline V gene encodes CDR1 MGHRA and CDR2 YSYEKL. The CDR3 loop is CASSQDRTDNQPQHF. The CDR3 DNA follows: TGCGCCAGCAGCCAGGACAGGACAGACAATCAGCCCCAGCATTTT.

This clone was counted once. J is TRBJ2-5 and V is TRBV27, with TRBD2 matching over 10 bases. Germline loops: CDR1 MNHEY, CDR2 SMNVEV (reference sequence). The CDR3 sequence is 16 residues long. V trimming: 3 bases; J trimming: 5 bases; junction bases outside the gene matches: 9. DNA of the CDR3: TGTGCCAGCAGTTTTACTAGCGGGGAGTTGCGGGAGACCCAGTACTTC. Translated: CASSFTSGELRETQYF.

V is TRBV19 and J is TRBJ2-7; tentatively, D is TRBD1 (6 bases). The CDR3 contains 13 residues. Trimming removed 5 bases at V and 3 bases at J, with 11 bases between. Looked up from germline, CDR1 is LNHDA and CDR2 is SQIVND (reference sequence). CDR3 residues: CASSSGQLYEQYF. CDR3 coding DNA: TGTGCCAGTAGTTCGGGACAACTCTACGAGCAGTACTTC.